Listed below are T cell receptor beta chains from one sample, sequenced in a study of blood T cell repertoires in COVID-19. Here immunoSEQ multiplex PCR was the method, and the copy in TCRdb shows in-frame clones only, minus some. The data show approximately 530,000 clones, less than 90% seen once. The sequenced sample was peripheral blood. These TCRs come from a woman between 50 and 59 years old with COVID-19, enrolled during active disease. The CDR3 runs from the conserved cysteine through the conserved F or W. The D gene is left open where the match is weak.

TRBJ2-2 NA TRBV9 CASSRNTGELFF TGTGCCAGCAGCCGGAACACCGGGGAGCTGTTTTTT
TRBJ1-1 TRBD1 TRBV10-3 CAIRSDRGNAEAFF TGTGCCATCAGGTCGGACAGGGGGAACGCTGAAGCTTTCTTT
TRBJ1-2 NA TRBV2 CASNRYNYGYTF TGTGCCAGCAACAGGTATAACTATGGCTACACCTTC
TRBJ2-3 TRBD1 TRBV30 CAWSVGQGEIDTQYF TGTGCCTGGAGCGTAGGACAGGGAGAGATAGATACGCAGTATTTT
TRBJ1-5 NA TRBV6-5 CASSRRTNSNQPQHF TGTGCCAGCAGCCGACGGACTAATAGCAATCAGCCCCAGCATTTT
TRBJ1-3 NA TRBV6-1 CASSELRGRGNTIYF TGTGCCAGCAGTGAACTAAGGGGTCGAGGAAACACCATATATTTT
TRBJ2-1 TRBD2 TRBV5-6 CASSPGGSGGLDNEQFF TGTGCCAGCAGCCCCGGGGGTAGCGGGGGGTTGGACAATGAGCAGTTCTTC
TRBJ2-3 TRBD2 TRBV10-3 CAIRAGGQGDTQYF TGTGCCATCCGAGCGGGGGGGCAGGGAGATACGCAGTATTTT
TRBJ2-3 TRBD2 TRBV5-6 CASSWGLARGTDTQYF TGTGCCAGCAGCTGGGGACTAGCAAGGGGCACAGATACGCAGTATTTT
TRBJ2-7 TRBD2 TRBV11-3 CASGLGRGSYEQYF TGTGCCAGCGGACTTGGGCGGGGGTCCTACGAGCAGTACTTC
TRBJ1-2 NA TRBV6-1 CASSEAGGWANYGYTF TGTGCCAGCAGTGAAGCGGGAGGTTGGGCTAACTATGGCTACACCTTC
TRBJ2-2 NA TRBV5-1 CASSFPYTVGLNTGELFF TGCGCCAGCAGCTTCCCCTACACCGTTGGGCTGAACACCGGGGAGCTGTTTTTT
TRBJ1-1 TRBD1 TRBV9 CASSVGGQSEAFF TGTGCCAGCAGCGTAGGGGGACAGTCCGAAGCTTTCTTT
TRBJ1-5 TRBD1 TRBV30 CAWSARQGNQPQHF TGTGCCTGGAGTGCCCGACAGGGCAACCAGCCCCAGCATTTT
TRBJ2-7 NA TRBV24-1 CATSDPVGGYEQYF TGTGCCACCAGTGATCCTGTGGGAGGCTACGAGCAGTACTTC
TRBJ1-1 TRBD1 TRBV11-2 CASSPLGGTGEAFF TGTGCCAGCAGCCCTTTAGGGGGGACAGGGGAAGCTTTCTTT
TRBJ1-5 TRBD1 TRBV19 CASSTTDRGRQPQHF TGTGCCAGTAGTACGACGGACAGGGGGAGGCAGCCCCAGCATTTT
TRBJ1-2 NA TRBV20-1 CSARLTGGYTF TGCAGTGCTAGACTTACGGGGGGCTACACCTTC
TRBJ1-5 NA TRBV12-3/TRBV12-4 CASSLSGNQPQHF TGTGCCAGCAGTTTATCAGGGAATCAGCCCCAGCATTTT